This T cell receptor (beta chain) was recovered during a study of T-cell reconstitution after alpha-beta-depleted transplantation in children. Regarding the study as a whole: The authors attributed T-cell counts and diversity one year after transplant mostly to newly produced T cells. About two months after transplant, alpha-beta T cells reportedly came from several hundred expanded graft clones. Certain patients had high TCRbeta diversity at day 60, and it came from recipient T cells and thymic progenitors that survived.

Unique molecular identifiers were built into the TCRbeta library. TCRdb ran MiXCR on the PCR reads and lists one entry per CDR3 protein. The top ten clones hold over 9.5% of a sample with 100,000 to 150,000 distinct CDR3 sequences, around 23% of them seen once. This clonotype was recorded many times. The antigen is undetermined. This receptor was identified in a male patient aged 2 to 10 who had a stem cell transplant for chronic granulomatous disease, so the T cells may come from the graft donor. This specimen was PBMCs, mostly from graft donor cells, taken 180 days after TCRalphabeta/CD19-depleted stem cell transplant.

CDR3 protein: CASTPSGEGQPQHF. CDR3 DNA sequence: TGTGCCAGCACCCCGAGTGGGGAGGGCCAGCCCCAGCATTTT. This sequence joins TRBV12-3 or TRBV12-4 and TRBJ1-5; D is unclear. Trimming cost V 7 bases and J 7 bases, with 17 bases left between them. The CDR3 runs to 14 residues.